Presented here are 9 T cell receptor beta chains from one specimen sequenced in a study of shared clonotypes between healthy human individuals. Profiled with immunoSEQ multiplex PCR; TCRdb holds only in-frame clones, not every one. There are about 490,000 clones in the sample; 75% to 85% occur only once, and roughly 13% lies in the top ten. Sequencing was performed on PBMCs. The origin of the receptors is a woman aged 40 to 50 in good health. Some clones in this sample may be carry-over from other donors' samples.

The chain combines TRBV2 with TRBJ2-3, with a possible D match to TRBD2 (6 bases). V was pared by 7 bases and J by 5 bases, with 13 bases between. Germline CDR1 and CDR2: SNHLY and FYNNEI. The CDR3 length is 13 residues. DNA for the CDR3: TGTGCCAGCATGGAGGGCTTGGTAGATACGCAGTATTTT. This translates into CASMEGLVDTQYF.

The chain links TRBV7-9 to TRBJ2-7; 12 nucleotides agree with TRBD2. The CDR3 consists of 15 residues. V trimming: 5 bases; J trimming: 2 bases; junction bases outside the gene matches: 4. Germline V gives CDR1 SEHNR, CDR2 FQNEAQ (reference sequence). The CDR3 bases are TGTGCCAGCAGCCGTGGACTAGCGGGGACCTACGAGCAGTACTTC. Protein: CASSRGLAGTYEQYF. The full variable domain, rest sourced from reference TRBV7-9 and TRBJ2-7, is DTGVSQNPRHKITKRGQNVTFRCDPISEHNRLYWYRQTLGQGPEFLTYFQNEAQLEKSRLLSDRFSAERPKGSFSTLEIQRTEQGDSAMYLCASSRGLAGTYEQYFGPGTRLTVT.

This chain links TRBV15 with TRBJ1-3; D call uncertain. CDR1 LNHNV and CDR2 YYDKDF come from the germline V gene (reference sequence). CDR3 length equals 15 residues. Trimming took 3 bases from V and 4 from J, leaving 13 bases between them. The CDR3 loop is CATSSLRVAGNTIYF. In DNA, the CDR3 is TGTGCCACCAGCAGCCTAAGGGTGGCCGGAAACACCATATATTTT.

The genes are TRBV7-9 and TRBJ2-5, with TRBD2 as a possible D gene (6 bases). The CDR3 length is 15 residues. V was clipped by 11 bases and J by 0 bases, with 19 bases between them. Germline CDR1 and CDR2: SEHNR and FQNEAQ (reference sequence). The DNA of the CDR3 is TGTGCCGGAGGGGACTTTGGGACTTACCAAGAGACCCAGTACTTC. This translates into CAGGDFGTYQETQYF. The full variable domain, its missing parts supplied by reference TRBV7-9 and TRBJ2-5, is DTGVSQNPRHKITKRGQNVTFRCDPISEHNRLYWYRQTLGQGPEFLTYFQNEAQLEKSRLLSDRFSAERPKGSFSTLEIQRTEQGDSAMYLCAGGDFGTYQETQYFGPGTRLLVL.

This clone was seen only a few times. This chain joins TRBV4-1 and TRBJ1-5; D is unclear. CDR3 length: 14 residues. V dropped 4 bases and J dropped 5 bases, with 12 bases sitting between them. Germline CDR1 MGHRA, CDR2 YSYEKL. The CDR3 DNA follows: TGCGCCAGCAGCCCACGCCCGGCGGATCAGCCCCAGCATTTT. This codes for CASSPRPADQPQHF.

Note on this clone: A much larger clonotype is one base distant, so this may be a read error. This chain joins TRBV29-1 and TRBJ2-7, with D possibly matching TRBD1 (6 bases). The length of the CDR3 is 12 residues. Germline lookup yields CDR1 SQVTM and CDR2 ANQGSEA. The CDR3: CGVGQFSYEQYF. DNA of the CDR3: TGCGGCGTAGGACAGTTCTCCTACGAGCAGTACTTC.

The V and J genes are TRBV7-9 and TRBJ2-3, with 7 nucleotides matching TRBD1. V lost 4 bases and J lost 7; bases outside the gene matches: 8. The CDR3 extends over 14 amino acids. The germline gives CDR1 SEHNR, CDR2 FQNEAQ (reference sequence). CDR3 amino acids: CASSSRQGVNTQYF. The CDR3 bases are TGTGCCAGCAGCTCGCGACAGGGTGTGAATACGCAGTATTTT.

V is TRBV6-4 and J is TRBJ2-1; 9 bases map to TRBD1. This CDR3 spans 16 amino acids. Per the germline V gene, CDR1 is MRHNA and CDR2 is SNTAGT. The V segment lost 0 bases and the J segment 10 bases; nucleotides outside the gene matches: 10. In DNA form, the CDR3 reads TGTGCCAGCAGTGACTCTCTAGGGACAGGGAAGGAGGAGCAGTTCTTC. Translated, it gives CASSDSLGTGKEEQFF.

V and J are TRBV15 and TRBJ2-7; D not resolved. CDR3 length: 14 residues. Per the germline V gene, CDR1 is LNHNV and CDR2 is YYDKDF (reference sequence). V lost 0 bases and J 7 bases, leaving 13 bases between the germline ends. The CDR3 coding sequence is TGTGCCACCAGCAGAGATCGGAGTCTCAGGGAGCAGTACTTC. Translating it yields CATSRDRSLREQYF. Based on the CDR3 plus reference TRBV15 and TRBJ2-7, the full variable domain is DAMVIQNPRYQVTQFGKPVTLSCSQTLNHNVMYWYQQKSSQAPKLLFHYYDKDFNNEADTPDNFQSRRPNTSFCFLDIRSPGLGDTAMYLCATSRDRSLREQYFGPGTRLTVT.